This TCR beta chain appears in the sequencing data of a study of blood T cell repertoires in COVID-19. Original processing notes: Amplification from reference gene primers served as the basis for estimated nucleated cell counts. Profiling relied on immunoSEQ multiplex PCR, and the TCRdb table lists in-frame clones only, not all of them. D and trimming come from the DNA, and the V and J calls and clone size come from that table. The table has approximately 99,000 clones, roughly four fifths seen once; the top ten hold about 4%. V gave up 6 bases and J gave up 2 bases, with 16 bases separating them. CDR3 length: 15 residues. Germline-derived CDR1 and CDR2 are MNHEY and SVGAGI.

The sequencing sample was made of peripheral blood. V gene TRBV6-5 combines with J gene TRBJ1-2; D possibly corresponds to TRBD1 (5 bases). This TCR was recovered from a woman between 65 and 79 years old with acute or convalescent COVID-19. This chain's CDR3 is CASRAGWEGNYGYTF. In nucleotides, the CDR3 is TGTGCCAGCAGGGCCGGGTGGGAGGGGAACTATGGCTACACCTTC.